The clone carrying this TCR beta chain occurred a few times. Its cognate antigen is unknown. iRepertoire HTBI primers and Arm-PCR of CDR3 regions built TCR beta libraries. TCRdb fed the multiplex PCR reads into MiXCR, producing one record per CDR3 protein. The sample includes roughly 500,000 distinct CDR3 sequences, 20% to 25% of them seen just once. Trimming stripped 3 bases from V and 1 base from J, with 10 bases between. The CDR3 is made up of 15 amino acids. CDR1 and CDR2 from the germline V gene are SGHTA and FQGNSA. The data were obtained in a study of regulatory T cells in long-lasting Graves disease. Documented time point: persistent/refractory GD, antithyroid drugs over 5 years with positive TRAb. Preparation of the TCR library used RNA extracted from PBMCs. Study-wide results and limits: Thyroid tissue was not studied; only peripheral blood was. Relative to newly diagnosed Graves' patients, persistent ones had lower TCR diversity.

This receptor was taken from a female donor with Graves disease. This chain joins TRBV7-2 and TRBJ1-5; no clear D gene. The source was peripheral blood mononuclear cells (PBMCs), collected when the disease was refractory, from a patient treated with antithyroid drugs. In DNA form, the CDR3 reads TGTGCCAGCAGCTTGGAGACGACGAGCAATCAGCCCCAGCATTTT. Translation: CASSLETTSNQPQHF.